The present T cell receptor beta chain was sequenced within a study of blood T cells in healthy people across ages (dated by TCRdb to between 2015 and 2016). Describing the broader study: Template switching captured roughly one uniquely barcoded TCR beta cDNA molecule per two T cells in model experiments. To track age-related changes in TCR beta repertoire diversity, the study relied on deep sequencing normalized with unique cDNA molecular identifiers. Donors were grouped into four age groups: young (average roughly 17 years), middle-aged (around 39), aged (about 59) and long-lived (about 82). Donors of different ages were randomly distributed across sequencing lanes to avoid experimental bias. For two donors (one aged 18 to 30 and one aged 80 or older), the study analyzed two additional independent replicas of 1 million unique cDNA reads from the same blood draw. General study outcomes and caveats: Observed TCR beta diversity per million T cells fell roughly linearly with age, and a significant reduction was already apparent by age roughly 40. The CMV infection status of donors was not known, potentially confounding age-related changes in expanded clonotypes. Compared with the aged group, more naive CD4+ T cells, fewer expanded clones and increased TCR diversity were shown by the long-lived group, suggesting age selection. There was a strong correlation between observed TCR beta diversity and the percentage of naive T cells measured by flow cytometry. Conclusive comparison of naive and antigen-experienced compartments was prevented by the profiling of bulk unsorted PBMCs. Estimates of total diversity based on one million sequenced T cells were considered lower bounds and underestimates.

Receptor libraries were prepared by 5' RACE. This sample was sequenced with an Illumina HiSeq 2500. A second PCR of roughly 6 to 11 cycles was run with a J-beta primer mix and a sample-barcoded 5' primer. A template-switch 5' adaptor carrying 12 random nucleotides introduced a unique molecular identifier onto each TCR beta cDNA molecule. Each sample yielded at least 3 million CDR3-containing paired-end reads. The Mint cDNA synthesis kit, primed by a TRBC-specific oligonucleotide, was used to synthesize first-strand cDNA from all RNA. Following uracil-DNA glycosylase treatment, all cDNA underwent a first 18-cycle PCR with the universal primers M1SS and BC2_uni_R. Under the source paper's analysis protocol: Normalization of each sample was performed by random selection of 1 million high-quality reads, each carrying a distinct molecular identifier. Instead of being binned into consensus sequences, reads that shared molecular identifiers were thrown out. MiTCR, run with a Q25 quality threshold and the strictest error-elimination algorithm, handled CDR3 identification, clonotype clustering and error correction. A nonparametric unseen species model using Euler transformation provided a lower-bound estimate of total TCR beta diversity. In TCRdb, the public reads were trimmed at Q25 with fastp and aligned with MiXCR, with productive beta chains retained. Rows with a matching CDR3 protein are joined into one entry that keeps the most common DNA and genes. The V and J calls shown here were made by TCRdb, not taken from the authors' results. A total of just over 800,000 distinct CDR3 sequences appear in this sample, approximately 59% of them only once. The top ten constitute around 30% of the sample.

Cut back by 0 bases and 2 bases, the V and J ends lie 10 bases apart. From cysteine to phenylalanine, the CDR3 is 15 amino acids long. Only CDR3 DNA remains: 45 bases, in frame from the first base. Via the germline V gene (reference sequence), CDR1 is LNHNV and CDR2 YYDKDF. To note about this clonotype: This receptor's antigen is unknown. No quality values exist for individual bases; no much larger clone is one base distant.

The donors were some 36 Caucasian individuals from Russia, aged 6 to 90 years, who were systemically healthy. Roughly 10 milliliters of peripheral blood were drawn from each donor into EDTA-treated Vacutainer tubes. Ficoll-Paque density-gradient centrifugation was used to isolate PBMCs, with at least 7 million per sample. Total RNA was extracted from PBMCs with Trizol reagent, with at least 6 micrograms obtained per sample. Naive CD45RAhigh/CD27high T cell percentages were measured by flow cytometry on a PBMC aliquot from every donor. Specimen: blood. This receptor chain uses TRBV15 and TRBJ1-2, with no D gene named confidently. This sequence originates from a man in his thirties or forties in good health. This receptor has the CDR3 CATSRDPPGNYGYTF. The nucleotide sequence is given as TGTGCCACCAGCAGAGATCCTCCCGGGAACTATGGCTACACCTTC.